The entry that follows covers one T cell receptor (beta chain) sequence. The antigen remains undetermined. This record belongs to a study of beta chain features in type 1 diabetes. In the study overall: Analysis included more than 90 million sorted cells drawn from all samples. Study-wide results and limits: Patients' naive, central memory and Treg TCRB repertoires seemed closer to one another than those of healthy donors. Shorter templates may be favored by PCR, equally so in patients and controls.

Sequenced material consisted of expressed TCRB transcripts (all of the isolated RNA was reverse transcribed). The protocol was immunoSEQ multiplex PCR, while the TCRdb copy is restricted to in-frame clones and leaves out a portion. The sample records about 240,000 clones, around 26% being singletons. Unmatched junction bases numbered 4, after V lost 3 bases and J lost 6 bases. The CDR3 consists of 15 residues. Germline lookup yields CDR1 SGHAT and CDR2 FQNNGV. Sequencing used central memory CD4+ T cells from blood. The TCR sequence derives from a man in his thirties or forties in good health. The chain links TRBV11-2 to TRBJ2-1, with 11 bases identical to TRBD1. The CDR3: CASSLDRGRRNEQFF. The CDR3 nucleotides read TGTGCCAGCAGCTTGGACAGGGGGCGCCGCAATGAGCAGTTCTTC.